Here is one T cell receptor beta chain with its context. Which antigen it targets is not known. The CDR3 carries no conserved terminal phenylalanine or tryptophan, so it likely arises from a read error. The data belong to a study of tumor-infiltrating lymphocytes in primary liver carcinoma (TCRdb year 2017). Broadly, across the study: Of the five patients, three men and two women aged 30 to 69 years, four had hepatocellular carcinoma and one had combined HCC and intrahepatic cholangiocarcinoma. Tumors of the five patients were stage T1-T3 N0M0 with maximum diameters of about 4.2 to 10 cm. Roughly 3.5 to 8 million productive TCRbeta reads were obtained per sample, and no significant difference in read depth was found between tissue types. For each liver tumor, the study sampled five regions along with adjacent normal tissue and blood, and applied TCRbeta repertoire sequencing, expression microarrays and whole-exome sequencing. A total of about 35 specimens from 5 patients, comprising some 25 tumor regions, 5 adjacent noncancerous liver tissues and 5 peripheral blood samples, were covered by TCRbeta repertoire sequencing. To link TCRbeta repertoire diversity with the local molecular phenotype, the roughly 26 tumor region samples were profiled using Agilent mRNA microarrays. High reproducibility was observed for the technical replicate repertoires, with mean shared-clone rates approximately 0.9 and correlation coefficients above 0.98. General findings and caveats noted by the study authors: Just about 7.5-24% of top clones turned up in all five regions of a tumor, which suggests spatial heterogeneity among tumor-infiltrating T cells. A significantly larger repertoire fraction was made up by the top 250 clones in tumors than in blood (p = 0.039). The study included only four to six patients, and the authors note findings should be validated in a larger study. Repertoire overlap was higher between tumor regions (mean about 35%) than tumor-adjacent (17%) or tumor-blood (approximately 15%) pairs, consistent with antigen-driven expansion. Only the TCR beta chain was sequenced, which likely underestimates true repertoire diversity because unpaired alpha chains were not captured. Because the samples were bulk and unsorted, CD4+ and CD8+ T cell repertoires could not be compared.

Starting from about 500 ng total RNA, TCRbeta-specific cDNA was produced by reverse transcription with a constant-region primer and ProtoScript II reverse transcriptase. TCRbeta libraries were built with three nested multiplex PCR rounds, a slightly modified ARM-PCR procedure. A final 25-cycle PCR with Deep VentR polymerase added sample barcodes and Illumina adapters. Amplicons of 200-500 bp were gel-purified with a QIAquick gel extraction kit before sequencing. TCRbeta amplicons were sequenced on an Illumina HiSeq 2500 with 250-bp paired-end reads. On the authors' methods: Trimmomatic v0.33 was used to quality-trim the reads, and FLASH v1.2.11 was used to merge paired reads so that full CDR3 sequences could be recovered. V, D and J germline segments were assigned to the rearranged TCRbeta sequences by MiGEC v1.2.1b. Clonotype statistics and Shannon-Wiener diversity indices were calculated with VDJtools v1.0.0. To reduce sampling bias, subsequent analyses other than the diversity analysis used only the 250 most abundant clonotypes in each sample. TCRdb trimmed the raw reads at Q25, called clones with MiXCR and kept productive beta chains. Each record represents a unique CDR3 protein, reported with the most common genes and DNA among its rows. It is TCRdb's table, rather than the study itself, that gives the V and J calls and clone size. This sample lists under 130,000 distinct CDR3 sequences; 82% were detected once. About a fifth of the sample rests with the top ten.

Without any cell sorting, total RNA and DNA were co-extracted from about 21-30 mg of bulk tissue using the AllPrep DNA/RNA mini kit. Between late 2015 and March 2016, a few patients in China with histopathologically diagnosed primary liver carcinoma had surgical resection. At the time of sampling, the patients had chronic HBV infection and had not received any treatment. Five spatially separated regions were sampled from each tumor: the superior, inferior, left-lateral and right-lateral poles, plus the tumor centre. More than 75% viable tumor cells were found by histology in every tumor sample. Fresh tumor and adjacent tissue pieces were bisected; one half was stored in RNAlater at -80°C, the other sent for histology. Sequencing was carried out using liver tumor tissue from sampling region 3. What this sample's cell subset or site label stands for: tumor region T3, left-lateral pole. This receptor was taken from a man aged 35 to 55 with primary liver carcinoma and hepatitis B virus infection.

CDR3 reads: CSIGGTANQPQHY. DNA sequence: TGCAGCATTGGCGGGACAGCTAATCAGCCCCAGCATTAT. The sequence joins TRBV29-1 to TRBJ1-5; TRBD1 lines up with 7 middle nucleotides. Both ends counted, the CDR3 spans 13 residues. The retained sequence is limited to the CDR3, 39 bases, with the frame set at the first base. Germline trimming amounts to 8 bases on V and 4 bases on J, with 8 as the count of junction bases outside the gene matches. For CDR1 and CDR2, the germline V gene lists SQVTM and ANQGSEA.